The sequence of this T cell receptor (beta chain) was determined in a study of regulatory T cells in long-lasting Graves disease. Regarding the study as a whole: Authors noted too few samples as a limitation. Reduced TCR diversity was observed in persistent Graves' patients versus newly diagnosed patients. Fewer public clonotypes were shared by new patients (roughly 910) than by persistent patients (roughly 2,500).

V lost 5 bases and J 1 base, leaving 7 bases between the germline ends. This CDR3 contains 12 residues. Germline assignment: CDR1 DFQATT and CDR2 SNEGSKA (reference sequence). Arm-PCR of CDR3 regions and iRepertoire HTBI primers were the basis on which TCR beta libraries were built. TCRdb ran MiXCR on the multiplex PCR reads and lists one entry per CDR3 protein. The sample contains approximately 250,000 distinct CDR3 sequences, about a sixth of which appear only once. At least ten counts were recorded for this clonotype. Antigen: not known. The time point here: newly diagnosed GD, antithyroid drugs for less than 3 months. Extracted RNA from PBMCs served as the source of the TCR library.

The clonotype was recovered from a female donor with Graves disease. Sample: peripheral blood mononuclear cells (PBMCs), taken at new diagnosis, from a patient treated with antithyroid drugs. The genes are TRBV20-1 and TRBJ2-3; no firm D call. Here the CDR3 DNA reads TGCAGTGCTCGTTGGCGCACAGATACGCAGTATTTT. It translates to CSARWRTDTQYF.